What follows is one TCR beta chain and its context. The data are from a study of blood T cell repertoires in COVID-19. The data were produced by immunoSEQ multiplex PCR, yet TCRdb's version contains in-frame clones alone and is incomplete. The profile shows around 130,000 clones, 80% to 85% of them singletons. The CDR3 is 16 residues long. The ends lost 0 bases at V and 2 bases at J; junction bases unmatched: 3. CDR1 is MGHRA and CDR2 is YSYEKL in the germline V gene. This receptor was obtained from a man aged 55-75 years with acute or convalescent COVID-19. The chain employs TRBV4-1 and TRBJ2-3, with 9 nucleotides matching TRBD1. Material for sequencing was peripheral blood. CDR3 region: CASSQEGQGFTDTQYF. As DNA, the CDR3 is TGCGCCAGCAGCCAAGAGGGACAGGGTTTCACAGATACGCAGTATTTT.